Here is one T cell receptor beta chain with its context. Its antigen remains unknown. Assay used: immunoSEQ multiplex PCR; TCRdb lists only in-frame clones, some missing. The profile covers tens of thousands of clones, with just under 85% appearing a single time and roughly 14% taken by the ten largest. J gave up 4 bases and V 4 bases, and 7 bases lay outside the gene matches. Looked up from germline, CDR1 is GTSNPN and CDR2 is SVGIG (reference sequence). CDR3 length equals 14 residues. This sample is drawn from a study of T cells in localized non-small cell lung cancer. General study findings and limits: Exceeding tumor, uninvolved adjacent lung had the highest T cell clonality. A denser population of T cells in blood accompanied longer overall survival. Sequencing involved a lone tumor region, leaving heterogeneity possible. Within adjacent lung there appeared a median approximately 57 of the top 100 tumor clones.

The specimen comprised peripheral blood, sampled before any cancer treatment. The genes are TRBV30 and TRBJ1-2, with 9 positions matching TRBD1. This TCR came from a female donor of 60 years or more with stage I lung adenocarcinoma. The CDR3 DNA follows: TGTGCCTGGACCATGACAGGGGGTGGCTATGGCTACACCTTC. Protein sequence: CAWTMTGGGYGYTF.